This TCR beta chain was obtained from a study of blood T cell repertoires in COVID-19 (dated by TCRdb to 2019 to 2021). About the full investigation: Samples covering the acute and convalescent phases of COVID-19 were provided by collaborators in the United States, Italy and Spain. The prospective study material was composed of cDNA or gDNA derived from T cells, B-cell-depleted T cells, or PBMCs. Subjects who had been exposed to COVID-19, were actively infected with it, or had recovered from it provided the deeply sampled blood TCRbeta repertoires that made up the dataset. The repertoires were released in a freely available public database intended as a resource for research on the immune response to SARS-CoV-2. Samples were obtained from the ongoing ImmuneRACE study (first 160 participants) and from over 1,000 subjects provided by 6 global collaborators. The sample metadata nearly always contained a de-identified subject ID, COVID-19 status, age in years and sex. HLA class I and class II types, where available, came from metadata supplied by the sample provider rather than from assay-based typing.

TCRbeta CDR3 regions were amplified from genomic DNA using the immunoSEQ Assay, a bias-controlled multiplex PCR. For the original study's pipeline: The number of nucleated cells in each sample was estimated by amplification of reference gene primers within the assay. Sequence reads were collapsed and filtered to measure the absolute abundance of every unique TCRbeta CDR3 rearrangement. For each sample, productive Simpson clonality was calculated by taking the square root of Simpson's diversity index across productive rearrangements. Entries here come from immuneACCESS through TCRdb and include only in-frame sequences with V and J called. Some clones fail to appear in such tables; in the studies checked, an unresolved V gene covers under half of the shortfall, and the cause of the remainder is unknown. Clonal size and the V and J genes are those of that table, whereas D and trimming came from the DNA. The sample records fewer than 350,000 clones, 70% to 90% of which are singletons. The top ten clones comprise around 1.6% of the sample.

What the work shows at the level of the full study, not this receptor alone: The quantity of clinical and demographic metadata differed by source and by participant and was supplied without curation.

A note on this clone: Its antigen is unknown. No much larger clone is present one base from it, and per-base qualities are unavailable.

One collaborating source in Seattle enrolled patients during active infection and followed them longitudinally through the course of disease. Each collaborating institution followed its own protocols to collect whole blood in K2EDTA tubes. For TCRbeta analysis, collaborator samples were shipped as frozen whole blood, as isolated PBMCs, or as DNA extracted from either sample type. The CDR1 and CDR2 encoded by the germline V gene are KGHSH and LQKENI. There are 16 amino acids in the CDR3, from cysteine to phenylalanine inclusive. Of all the DNA, just the CDR3 is kept, 48 bases in frame from base 1. Trimming costs V 5 bases and J 1 base, and their ends lie 17 bases apart.

The chain joins TRBV18 to TRBJ1-1, with the D gene uncertain. This TCR derives from a woman aged 25 to 45 with COVID-19, enrolled during active disease. The sample consisted of peripheral blood. Here the CDR3 is given as CASSSVAGGGNTEAFF. The DNA sequence is as follows: TGTGCCAGCTCATCCGTCGCGGGAGGCGGGAACACTGAAGCTTTCTTT.